These T cell receptor beta chains were read from a single sample in a study of blood T cell repertoires in COVID-19. Profiling relied on immunoSEQ multiplex PCR, and the TCRdb table lists in-frame clones only, not all of them. The profile covers about 260,000 clones, with approximately 87% appearing a single time and 2% to 2.5% taken by the ten largest. The sequencing sample was made of peripheral blood. Receptors originate from a woman aged 45-65 years with acute or convalescent COVID-19. Each CDR3 is given with its conserved first and last residue. Each record gives: V gene, J gene, D gene, clone size, CDR3 DNA, CDR3 protein. A D gene is named only where the DNA matches it firmly. Clone size is shown for a subset of rows, as once, few, many or a class of expanded clone.

>TRBV28|TRBJ2-5|-|-
TGTGCCAGCCGGAGGGGCACAGAAGAGACCCAGTACTTC
CASRRGTEETQYF
>TRBV24-1|TRBJ2-3|TRBD1|-
TGTGCCACCAGTGATTGGAGTCCCGGGACAGGGGGCACAGATACGCAGTATTTT
CATSDWSPGTGGTDTQYF
>TRBV29-1|TRBJ1-2|-|-
TGCAGCGTTCGCGGTGGCTATGGCTACACCTTC
CSVRGGYGYTF
>TRBV30|TRBJ2-7|-|-
TGTGCCTGGAAGCCCCTCCCCAACAGGGTCGGGGCCTCCTACGAGCAGTACTTC
CAWKPLPNRVGASYEQYF
>TRBV5-8|TRBJ2-1|TRBD2|-
TGTGCCAGCAGCTTAATGTGGTCCAGCGGGACTCTTGATGAGCAGTTCTTC
CASSLMWSSGTLDEQFF
>TRBV29-1|TRBJ2-1|-|once
TGCAGCGCCTCCAACCGCGGGCACAATGAGCAGTTCTTC
CSASNRGHNEQFF
>TRBV28|TRBJ2-1|TRBD2|-
TGTGCCAGCACCCTAGCGGGAGGGAATTACAATGAGCAGTTCTTC
CASTLAGGNYNEQFF
>TRBV2|TRBJ1-4|TRBD1|-
TGTGCCAGCAGTGATAGGACAGGGCCAGAGAATGAAAAACTGTTTTTT
CASSDRTGPENEKLFF
>TRBV5-1|TRBJ2-2|-|-
TGCGCCAGCAGCTCGTTTGGACTCGGTCCGGACACCGGGGAGCTGTTTTTT
CASSSFGLGPDTGELFF
>TRBV24-1|TRBJ2-1|-|once
TGTGCCACCAGTGTAGAGACGGGGAAGCAGTTCTTC
CATSVETGKQFF
>TRBV6-2/TRBV6-3|TRBJ2-1|TRBD2|once
TGTGCCAGCAGTAAACTAGCGGGAGGAAGGTCCTACAATGAGCAGTTCTTC
CASSKLAGGRSYNEQFF
>TRBV18|TRBJ1-1|TRBD1|-
TGTGCCAGCTCACCACCGTCCAGGGGGTCCATGAACACTGAAGCTTTCTTT
CASSPPSRGSMNTEAFF